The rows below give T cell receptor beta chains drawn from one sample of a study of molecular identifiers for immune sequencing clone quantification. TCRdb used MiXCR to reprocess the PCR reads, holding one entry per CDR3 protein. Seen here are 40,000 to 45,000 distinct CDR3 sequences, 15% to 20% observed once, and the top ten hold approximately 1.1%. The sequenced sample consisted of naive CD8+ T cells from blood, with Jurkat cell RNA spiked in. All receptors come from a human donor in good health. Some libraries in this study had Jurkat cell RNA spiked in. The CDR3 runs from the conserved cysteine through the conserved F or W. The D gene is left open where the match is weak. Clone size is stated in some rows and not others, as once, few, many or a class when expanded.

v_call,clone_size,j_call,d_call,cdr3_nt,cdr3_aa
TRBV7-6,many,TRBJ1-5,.,TGTGCCAGCAGTCAAAGCGTAAATAGCAATCAGCCCCAGCATTTT,CASSQSVNSNQPQHF
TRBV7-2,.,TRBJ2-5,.,TGTGCCAGCAGCCCGACTTTAGGTCTGTCGGAGACCCAGTACTTC,CASSPTLGLSETQYF
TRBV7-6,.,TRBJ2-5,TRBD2,TGTGCCAGCAGCTTAGAGCGGGGGGCCGGGGAGGTCCAGTACTTC,CASSLERGAGEVQYF
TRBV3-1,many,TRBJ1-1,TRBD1,TGTGCCAGCAGCCATAGGGACAGGGCGACGAACACTGAAGCTTTCTTT,CASSHRDRATNTEAFF
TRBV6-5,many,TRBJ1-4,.,TGTGCCAGCAGCCACTCGGGGTCTTACGGGGAAAAACTGTTTTTT,CASSHSGSYGEKLFF
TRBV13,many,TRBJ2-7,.,TGTGCCAGCAGCACGTCGCAGGCGATATACGAGCAGTACTTC,CASSTSQAIYEQYF
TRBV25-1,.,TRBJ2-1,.,TGTGCCAGCAGTGTCGCGTCCTACAATGAGCAGTTCTTC,CASSVASYNEQFF
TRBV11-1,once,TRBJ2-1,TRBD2,TGTGCCAGCAGCGCCGGGACTATGCCCTACAATGAGCAGTTCTTC,CASSAGTMPYNEQFF
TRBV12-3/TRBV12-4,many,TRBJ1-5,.,TGTGCCAGCAGTGGGGTGGAAAATCAGCCCCAGCATTTT,CASSGVENQPQHF
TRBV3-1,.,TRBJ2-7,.,TGTGCCAGCAGCCAAGCCAGGGGCGTATACAAGCAGTACTTC,CASSQARGVYKQYF
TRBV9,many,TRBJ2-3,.,TGTGCCAGCAGCGTTCTCGGGGCAGGGGCCATCACAGATACGCAGTATTTT,CASSVLGAGAITDTQYF
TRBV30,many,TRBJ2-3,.,TGTGCCTGGAGTGTTGGCACAAGCACAGATACGCAGTATTTT,CAWSVGTSTDTQYF
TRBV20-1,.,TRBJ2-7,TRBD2,TGCAGTACCCGCGACCTAGCGGGCTACGGGCAGTACTTC,CSTRDLAGYGQYF
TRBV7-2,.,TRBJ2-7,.,TGTGCCAGCAGCTTTGGCAGGGAACGGGAGCAGTACTTC,CASSFGREREQYF
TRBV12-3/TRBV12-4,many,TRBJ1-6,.,TGTGCCAGCAGTTTGGGGTTCGGTTCACCCCTCCACTTT,CASSLGFGSPLHF
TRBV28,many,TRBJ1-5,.,TGTGCCAGCAGTAACAGGGTTGGCAATCAGCCCCAGCATTTT,CASSNRVGNQPQHF
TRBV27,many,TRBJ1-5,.,TGTGCCAGCAGTTTATCATGGGGGCTGGATCAGCCCCAGCATTTT,CASSLSWGLDQPQHF
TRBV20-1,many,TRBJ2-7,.,TGCAGTGCTAGCGAGTACGAGCAGTACTTC,CSASEYEQYF
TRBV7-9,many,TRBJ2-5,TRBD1,TGTGCCAGCAGCTCCCCGGGACAGACCCAAGAGACCCAGTACTTC,CASSSPGQTQETQYF
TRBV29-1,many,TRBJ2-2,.,TGCAGCGTTGAACTCGACAGTTCGAACACCGGGGAGCTGTTTTTT,CSVELDSSNTGELFF
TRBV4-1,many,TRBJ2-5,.,TGCGCCAGCAGCCAAGATTTCAGCCAAGAGACCCAGTACTTC,CASSQDFSQETQYF
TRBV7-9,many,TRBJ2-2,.,TGTGCCAGCAGCTGGAACACCGGGGAGCTGTTTTTT,CASSWNTGELFF
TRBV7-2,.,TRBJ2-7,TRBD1,TGCGCCAGCAGCGATACCACCGGGACAGGGGGCTACGAGCAGTACTTC,CASSDTTGTGGYEQYF
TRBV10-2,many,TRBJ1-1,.,TGCGCCAGCAGACTACAGGGTACGGCTGAAGCTTTCTTT,CASRLQGTAEAFF
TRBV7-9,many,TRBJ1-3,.,TGTGCCGGGGGGAGTGGAAACACCATATATTTT,CAGGSGNTIYF
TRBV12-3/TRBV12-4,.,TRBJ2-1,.,TGTGCCAGCAGTTTCCTGAATGAGCAGTTCTTC,CASSFLNEQFF
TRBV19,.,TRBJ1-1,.,TGTGCCAGTAGTTTAGGGGCCGCCGTCACTGAAGCTTTCTTT,CASSLGAAVTEAFF
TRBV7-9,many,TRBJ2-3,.,TGTGCCAGCAGCTTAGCTTGGCAATCTAGCACAGATACGCAGTATTTT,CASSLAWQSSTDTQYF
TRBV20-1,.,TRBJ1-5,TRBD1,TGCAGTGCTAGAGATTGGGGACAGGGACCTAGTAGCAATCAGCTCCAGCATTTT,CSARDWGQGPSSNQLQHF
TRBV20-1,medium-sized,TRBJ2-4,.,TGCAGTGCTAGAGAGGACGGGGCGGTTCCCAAAAACATTCAGTACTTC,CSAREDGAVPKNIQYF
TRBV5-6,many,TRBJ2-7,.,TGTGCCAGCAGCCTCTCGGGCAAAATCTACTCCTACGAGCAGTACTTC,CASSLSGKIYSYEQYF
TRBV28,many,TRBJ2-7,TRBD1,TGTGCCAGCGTGGGACAGGGGTTTTGGGAGCAGTACTTC,CASVGQGFWEQYF